This T cell receptor (beta chain) was recorded in a study of blood T cell repertoires in COVID-19. About the research overall: The study drew acute and convalescent COVID-19 samples from the United States, Italy and Spain. T cells, B-cell-depleted T cells, or PBMCs provided the cDNA or gDNA that served as material.

From germline, CDR1 is SGHVS and CDR2 FNYEAQ. The ends were cut back, 5 bases at V and 0 bases at J, with 20 bases in the middle. The CDR3 is made up of 18 amino acids. Authors' processing steps: Estimation of nucleated cell counts relied on the amplification of reference gene primers. Clones were sequenced by immunoSEQ multiplex PCR, and TCRdb holds only the in-frame ones, with some missing. For V, J and clone size, that table is used; D and trimming come from the DNA. The sample consists of some 150,000 clones, around 84% of them appearing once. This receptor was identified in a woman aged 55-70 years with acute or convalescent COVID-19. Sequencing input: peripheral blood. The V and J genes are TRBV7-6 and TRBJ1-3; tentatively, D is TRBD1 (5 bases). DNA for the CDR3: TGTGCCAGCAGCCCCACCCCCCCAGGACAAGACTCTGGAAACACCATATATTTT. It specifies CASSPTPPGQDSGNTIYF.